This entry describes one TCR beta chain. Antigen unknown. The primer mix had 60 Vbeta and 13 Jbeta primers. Assay: immunoSEQ multiplex PCR; the TCRdb copy retains only in-frame clones and omits some. In the table there are around 120,000 clones, roughly four fifths of which are singletons. The sample belongs to a study of cytomegalovirus exposure and HLA in healthy donors. Study-wide results and limits: Under in vitro conditions, a few CMV-associated chains were confirmed as specific for CMV antigens. Using a false discovery rate of 0.05, a later analysis showed that approximately 18,000 TCR beta sequences were associated with HLA alleles.

Trimming at V came to 4 bases and at J to 7 bases, leaving 5 bases not matched to a gene. The CDR3 is 15 amino acids. From germline, CDR1 is SGHDT and CDR2 YYEEEE. Donors consisted of healthy bone marrow donors. What was sequenced was PBMCs. This chain joins TRBV5-6 and TRBJ2-1; 13 bases agree with TRBD2. The sequence came from a woman aged 40 to 50 in good health and CMV-seronegative. The CDR3 region is CASSPLAGGPNEQFF. CDR3 nucleotides: TGTGCCAGCAGCCCACTAGCGGGAGGGCCGAATGAGCAGTTCTTC. The complete variable domain, with remaining parts taken from reference TRBV5-6 and TRBJ2-1, reads DAGVTQSPTHLIKTRGQQVTLRCSPKSGHDTVSWYQQALGQGPQFIFQYYEEEERQRGNFPDRFSGHQFPNYSSELNVNALLLGDSALYLCASSPLAGGPNEQFFGPGTRLTVL.